The 9 T cell receptor beta chains listed next were all sequenced from one sample in a study of T cells in Graves' hyperthyroidism and ophthalmopathy. What was amplified from RNA transcripts were TCR beta CDR3 regions. With the HTBI primer set, the TCR CDR3 went through a first round of RT-PCR. TCRdb called the multiplex PCR reads again in MiXCR, with one record for every CDR3 protein. The sample includes fewer than 450,000 distinct CDR3 sequences, approximately 18% of them seen just once. Sequenced: blood. These receptors were obtained from a woman in her thirties with Graves' hyperthyroidism that later progressed to Graves' ophthalmopathy.

This clonotype was recorded at least ten times. The V and J genes are TRBV5-1 and TRBJ2-2; either TRBD1 or TRBD2 may supply D (5 bases each). Germline V lookup: CDR1 SGHRS, CDR2 YFSETQ. CDR3 length: 15 amino acids. The ends were cut back, 4 bases at V and 5 bases at J, with 15 bases in the middle. CDR3 in amino acids: CASSHGEGTTGELFF. CDR3 DNA: TGCGCCAGCAGCCACGGCGAGGGGACGACCGGGGAGCTGTTTTTT.

The V gene is TRBV7-6, the J gene TRBJ2-7; tentatively, D is TRBD1 (6 bases). V was clipped by 1 base and J by 4 bases, with 20 bases between them. Germline V CDR1 and CDR2: SGHVS, FNYEAQ. CDR3 length: 17 residues. CDR3 sequence: CASSLEPPGAAVYEQYF. The CDR3 region has the DNA TGTGCCAGCAGCTTAGAGCCTCCAGGGGCCGCAGTTTACGAGCAGTACTTC.

In this sample, this clonotype turned up many times. The J gene is TRBJ1-2, the V gene TRBV28; the D is unclear. CDR3 length: 14 amino acids. Germline assignment: CDR1 MDHEN and CDR2 SYDVKM. V lost 7 bases, J lost 4 bases, and 16 bases lay in between. The CDR3 is CASKKGTVAYGYTF. In DNA, the CDR3 is TGTGCCAGCAAAAAGGGCACAGTGGCCTATGGCTACACCTTC.

Concerning this clonotype itself: A clone one base away is much larger, so this may be a read error. The chain recombines TRBV27 with TRBJ1-2; D gene uncertain. CDR3 length: 15 amino acids. With 5 bases removed from V and 2 bases from J, the gap between germline ends came to 15 bases. The germline V gene has CDR1 MNHEY and CDR2 SMNVEV (reference sequence). The CDR3 spells CASSLKQSWNYGYTF. In DNA, the CDR3 is TGTGCCAGCAGTCTGAAGCAGTCATGGAACTATGGCTACACCTTC.

This clonotype has a handful of counts. The chain links TRBV6-7 to TRBJ1-5; 8 nucleotides align to TRBD1. TRBV6-7 is recorded as an ORF, its role being uncertain. V gave up 2 bases and J gave up 2 bases; unmatched junction bases: 2. This CDR3 contains 15 residues. The CDR3 DNA follows: TGTGCCAGCAGTTACGCGGGACAGGGCAATCAGCCCCAGCATTTT. Protein product: CASSYAGQGNQPQHF.

This clonotype has a count of ten or more. The V call is TRBV7-9, the J call TRBJ1-6, with 7 bases aligning to TRBD1. The ends lost 3 bases at V and 8 bases at J; junction bases unmatched: 7. Germline V gene sequence: CDR1 SEHNR, CDR2 FQNEAQ (reference sequence). The length of the CDR3 is 15 residues. DNA of the CDR3: TGTGCCAGCAGCTTCTACAGGGGCCTGGATTCACCCCTCCACTTT. It yields the protein CASSFYRGLDSPLHF.

This clonotype has at least ten counts. The CDR3 here is CASSEVRGGCYTF. CDR3 in DNA: TGTGCCAGCAGTGAAGTGAGAGGAGGCTGCTACACCTTC. V and J are TRBV2 and TRBJ1-2; no firm D call. Trimming removed 1 base at V and 9 bases at J, with 12 bases between. CDR1 and CDR2 (germline): SNHLY, FYNNEI. This CDR3 is built from 13 residues.

This clonotype came up many times. The chain carries TRBV7-9 and TRBJ1-4; the D gene is possibly TRBD1 (5 bases). Deletions cut 5 bases from V and 3 bases from J, with 10 bases between. This CDR3 has 14 amino acids. The germline CDR1 and CDR2 sequences are SEHNR and FQNEAQ (reference sequence). The CDR3 region is CASSEGLANEKLFF. In nucleotides, the CDR3 is TGTGCCAGCAGCGAGGGGCTAGCTAATGAAAAACTGTTTTTT.

This clonotype has a count of ten or more. The V gene is TRBV28, the J gene TRBJ1-5; 7 bases align to TRBD1. Trimming at V came to 4 bases and at J to 6 bases, leaving 6 bases not matched to a gene. Germline V gives CDR1 MDHEN, CDR2 SYDVKM. This CDR3 region has 14 residues. The CDR3 region has the DNA TGTGCCAGCAGTTCCCAGGCAGGGGGTCAGCCCCAGCATTTT. It codes for CASSSQAGGQPQHF.